This T cell receptor (beta chain) appears in the sequencing data of a study of blood T cell repertoires in COVID-19. Study-wide background: The study drew acute and convalescent COVID-19 samples from the United States, Italy and Spain.

Generated by immunoSEQ multiplex PCR, the TCRdb table keeps only in-frame clones and is missing some. Of hundreds of thousands of clones in the sample, about nine tenths are singletons; the top ten hold over 2%. Sequencing input: peripheral blood. This receptor was identified in a woman in her forties or fifties with acute or convalescent COVID-19.

The CDR3 DNA is TGTGCCATCACCGGGACAGGGGCTGGAAACACCATATATTTT. Translation: CAITGTGAGNTIYF. The chain has TRBV10-3 and TRBJ1-3, with TRBD1 matching over 10 bases. The junction had 2 bases not matched to a gene; V was cut back by 7 bases and J by 2 bases. Germline loops: CDR1 ENHRY, CDR2 SYGVKD. The CDR3 length is 14 residues.